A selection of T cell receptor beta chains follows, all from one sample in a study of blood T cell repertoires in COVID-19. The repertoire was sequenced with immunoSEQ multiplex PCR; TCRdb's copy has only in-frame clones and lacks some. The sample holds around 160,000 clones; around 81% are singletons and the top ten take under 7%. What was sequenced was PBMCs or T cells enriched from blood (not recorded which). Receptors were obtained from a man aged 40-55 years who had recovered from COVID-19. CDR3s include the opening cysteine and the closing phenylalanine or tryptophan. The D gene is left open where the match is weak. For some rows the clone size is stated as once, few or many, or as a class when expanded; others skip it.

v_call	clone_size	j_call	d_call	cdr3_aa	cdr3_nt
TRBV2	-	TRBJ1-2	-	CASGGDITYGYTF	TGTGCCAGCGGGGGGGACATTACCTATGGCTACACCTTC
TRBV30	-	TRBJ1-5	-	CAWAVNGNQPQHF	TGTGCCTGGGCCGTAAATGGCAATCAGCCCCAGCATTTT
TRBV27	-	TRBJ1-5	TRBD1	CASSLRTGQGRNQPQHF	TGTGCCAGCAGTTTACGGACAGGGCAGGGGAGGAATCAGCCCCAGCATTTT
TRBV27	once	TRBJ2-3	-	CASSLSGSTDTQYF	TGTGCCAGCAGTTTGAGCGGGAGCACAGATACGCAGTATTTT
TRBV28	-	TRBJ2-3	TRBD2	CASSPGGGTDTQYF	TGTGCCAGCAGTCCGGGAGGGGGCACAGATACGCAGTATTTT
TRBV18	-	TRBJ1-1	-	CASSPQSGPTEAFF	TGTGCCAGCTCACCGCAATCAGGGCCCACTGAAGCTTTCTTT
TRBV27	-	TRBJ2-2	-	CASRRIDSSNTGELFF	TGTGCCAGCAGGAGGATAGACAGCTCGAACACCGGGGAGCTGTTTTTT
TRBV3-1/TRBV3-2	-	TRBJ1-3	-	CASSPSGSGAGNTIYF	TGTGCCAGCAGCCCAAGTGGGTCAGGGGCTGGAAACACCATATATTTT
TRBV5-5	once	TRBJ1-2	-	CASTPRGAEGYTF	TGTGCCAGCACCCCTCGGGGGGCGGAGGGCTACACCTTC
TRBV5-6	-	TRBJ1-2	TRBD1	CASSPGQGSYGYTF	TGTGCCAGCAGCCCCGGACAGGGGAGTTATGGCTACACCTTC
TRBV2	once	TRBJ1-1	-	CASSGDSEAFF	TGTGCCAGCAGTGGTGACAGCGAAGCTTTCTTT
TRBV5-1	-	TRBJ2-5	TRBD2	CASRTSGAILGETQYF	TGCGCCAGCAGGACTAGCGGGGCGATACTTGGAGAGACCCAGTACTTC
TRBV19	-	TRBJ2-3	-	CASSLSGSTDTQYF	TGTGCCAGTAGCCTTAGCGGAAGCACAGATACGCAGTATTTT
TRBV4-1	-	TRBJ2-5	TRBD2	CASSQDVRFGGQETQYF	TGCGCCAGCAGCCAAGACGTACGTTTCGGGGGGCAAGAGACCCAGTACTTC
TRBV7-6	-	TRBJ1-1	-	CASSLGQRTEAFF	TGTGCCAGCAGCTTAGGCCAGCGGACGGAAGCTTTCTTT
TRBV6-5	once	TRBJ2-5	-	CASSYSGQETQYF	TGTGCCAGCAGTTATTCAGGGCAAGAGACCCAGTACTTC
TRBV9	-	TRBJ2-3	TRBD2	CASSKRGTDTQYF	TGTGCCAGCAGCAAGCGGGGGACAGATACGCAGTATTTT
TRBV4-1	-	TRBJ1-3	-	CASSQDSAGSGNTIYF	TGCGCCAGCAGCCAAGATAGTGCAGGCTCTGGAAACACCATATATTTT
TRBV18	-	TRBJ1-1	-	CASSPQAGASTEAFF	TGTGCCAGCTCACCACAGGCAGGGGCCTCCACTGAAGCTTTCTTT
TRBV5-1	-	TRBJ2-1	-	CASSSGLYNEQFF	TGCGCCAGCAGCTCGGGACTTTACAATGAGCAGTTCTTC
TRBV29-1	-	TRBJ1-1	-	CSAQRDRNTEAFF	TGCAGCGCGCAGCGGGACCGGAACACTGAAGCTTTCTTT
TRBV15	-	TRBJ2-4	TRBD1	CATSRDQGTGVGSGKNIQYF	TGTGCCACCAGCAGAGATCAGGGGACAGGGGTTGGGTCTGGCAAAAACATTCAGTACTTC
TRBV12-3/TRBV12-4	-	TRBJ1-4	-	CASRGQTEKLFF	TGTGCCAGCAGAGGACAGACAGAAAAACTGTTTTTT
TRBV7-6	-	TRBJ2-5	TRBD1	CASRGRWGQGIETQYF	TGTGCCAGCAGGGGACGGTGGGGACAGGGTATCGAGACCCAGTACTTC
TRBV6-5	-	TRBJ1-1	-	CASSLQGWGTEAFF	TGTGCCAGCAGTCTACAGGGCTGGGGCACTGAAGCTTTCTTT
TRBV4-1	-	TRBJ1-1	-	CASSQERGTEAFF	TGCGCCAGCAGCCAAGAAAGGGGCACTGAAGCTTTCTTT
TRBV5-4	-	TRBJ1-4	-	CASSAGGRTKEKLFF	TGTGCCAGCAGCGCTGGGGGGAGGACAAAAGAAAAACTGTTTTTT
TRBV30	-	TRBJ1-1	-	CAWTTGHSMGEAFF	TGTGCCTGGACAACGGGACACTCGATGGGCGAAGCTTTCTTT